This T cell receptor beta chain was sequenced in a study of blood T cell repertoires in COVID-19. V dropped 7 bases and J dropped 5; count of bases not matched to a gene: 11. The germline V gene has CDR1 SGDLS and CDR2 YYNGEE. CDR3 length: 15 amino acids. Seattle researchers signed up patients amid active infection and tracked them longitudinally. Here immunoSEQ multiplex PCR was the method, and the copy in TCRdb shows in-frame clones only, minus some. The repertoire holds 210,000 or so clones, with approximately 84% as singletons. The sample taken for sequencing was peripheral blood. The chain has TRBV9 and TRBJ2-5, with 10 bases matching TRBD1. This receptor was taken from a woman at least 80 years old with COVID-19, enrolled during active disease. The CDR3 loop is CASAVGTGDSETQYF. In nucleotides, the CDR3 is TGTGCCAGCGCGGTAGGGACAGGGGACTCGGAGACCCAGTACTTC.